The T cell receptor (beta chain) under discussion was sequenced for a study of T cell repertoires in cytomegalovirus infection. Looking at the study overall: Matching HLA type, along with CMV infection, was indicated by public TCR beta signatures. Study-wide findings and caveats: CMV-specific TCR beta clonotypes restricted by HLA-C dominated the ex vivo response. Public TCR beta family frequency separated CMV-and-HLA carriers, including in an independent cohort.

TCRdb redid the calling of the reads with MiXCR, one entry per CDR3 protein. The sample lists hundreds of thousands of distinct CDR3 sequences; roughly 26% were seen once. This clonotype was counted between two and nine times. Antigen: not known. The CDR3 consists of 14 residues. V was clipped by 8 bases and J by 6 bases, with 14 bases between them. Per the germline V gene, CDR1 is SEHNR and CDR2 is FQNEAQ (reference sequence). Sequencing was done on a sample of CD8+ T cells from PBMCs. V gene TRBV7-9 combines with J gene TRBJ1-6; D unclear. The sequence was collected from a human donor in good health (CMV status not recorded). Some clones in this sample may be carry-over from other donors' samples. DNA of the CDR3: TGTGCCAGCTCCCTGGGCAGATTTAATTCACCCCTCCACTTT. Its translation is CASSLGRFNSPLHF.